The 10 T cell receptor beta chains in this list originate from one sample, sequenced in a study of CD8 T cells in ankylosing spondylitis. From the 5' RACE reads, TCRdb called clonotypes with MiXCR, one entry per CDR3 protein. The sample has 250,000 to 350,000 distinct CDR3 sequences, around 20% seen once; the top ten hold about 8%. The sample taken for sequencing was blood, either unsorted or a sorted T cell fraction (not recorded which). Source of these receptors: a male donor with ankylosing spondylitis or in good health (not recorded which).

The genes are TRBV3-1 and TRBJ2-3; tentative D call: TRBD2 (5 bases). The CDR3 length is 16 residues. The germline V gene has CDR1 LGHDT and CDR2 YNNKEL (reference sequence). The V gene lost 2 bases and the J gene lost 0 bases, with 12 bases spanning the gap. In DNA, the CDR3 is TGTGCCAGCAGCCAATCGTTTGGCGGGAGCACAGATACGCAGTATTTT. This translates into CASSQSFGGSTDTQYF.

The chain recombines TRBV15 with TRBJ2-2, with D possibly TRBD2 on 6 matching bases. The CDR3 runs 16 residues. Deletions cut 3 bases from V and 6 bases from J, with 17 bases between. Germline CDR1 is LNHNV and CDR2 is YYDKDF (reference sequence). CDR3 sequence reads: CATSSPIGEVPGELFF. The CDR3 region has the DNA TGTGCCACCAGCAGCCCCATCGGGGAGGTGCCCGGGGAGCTGTTTTTT. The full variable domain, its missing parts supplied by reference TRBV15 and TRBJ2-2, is DAMVIQNPRYQVTQFGKPVTLSCSQTLNHNVMYWYQQKSSQAPKLLFHYYDKDFNNEADTPDNFQSRRPNTSFCFLDIRSPGLGDTAMYLCATSSPIGEVPGELFFGEGSRLTVL.

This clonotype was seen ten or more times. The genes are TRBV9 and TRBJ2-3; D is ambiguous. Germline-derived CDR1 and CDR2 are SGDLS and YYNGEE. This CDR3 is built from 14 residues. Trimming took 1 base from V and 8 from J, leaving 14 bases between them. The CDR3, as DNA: TGTGCCAGCAGCGTAAGTTCCAGTGGGCTTACGCAGTATTTT. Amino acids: CASSVSSSGLTQYF.

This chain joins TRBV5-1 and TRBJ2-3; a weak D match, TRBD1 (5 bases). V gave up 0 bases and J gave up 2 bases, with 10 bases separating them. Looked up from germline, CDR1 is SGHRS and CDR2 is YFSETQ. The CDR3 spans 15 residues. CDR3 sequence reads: CASSLGQIDTDTQYF. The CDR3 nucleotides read TGCGCCAGCAGCTTGGGACAGATAGACACAGATACGCAGTATTTT. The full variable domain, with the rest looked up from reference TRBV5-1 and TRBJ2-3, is KAGVTQTPRYLIKTRGQQVTLSCSPISGHRSVSWYQQTPGQGLQFLFEYFSETQRNKGNFPGRFSGRQFSNSRSEMNVSTLELGDSALYLCASSLGQIDTDTQYFGPGTRLTVL.

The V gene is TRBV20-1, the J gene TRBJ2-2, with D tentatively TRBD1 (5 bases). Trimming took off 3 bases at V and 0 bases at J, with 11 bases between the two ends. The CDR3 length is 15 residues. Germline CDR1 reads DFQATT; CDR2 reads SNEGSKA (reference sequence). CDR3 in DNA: TGCAGTGCTAGGGCGACAGTCTCGAACACCGGGGAGCTGTTTTTT. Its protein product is CSARATVSNTGELFF.

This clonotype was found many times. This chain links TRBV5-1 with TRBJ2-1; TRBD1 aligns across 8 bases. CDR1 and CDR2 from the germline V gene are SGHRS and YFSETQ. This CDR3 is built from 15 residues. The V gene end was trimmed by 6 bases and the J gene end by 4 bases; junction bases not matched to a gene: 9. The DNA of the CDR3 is TGCGCCAGCACTCAAGGACAGGGCCGATACAATGAGCAGTTCTTC. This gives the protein CASTQGQGRYNEQFF.

In nucleotides, the CDR3 is TGTGCCAGCAGCCACGGGGGGCAGGGGGAGCAGTACGTC. Translated, it gives CASSHGGQGEQYV. The J gene is TRBJ2-7, the V gene TRBV3-1; tentatively, D is TRBD2 (7 bases). Germline CDR1 reads LGHDT; CDR2 reads YNNKEL (reference sequence). There are 13 residues in the CDR3. Trimming shortened V by 3 bases and J by 7 bases, and 13 bases separated the two germline ends.

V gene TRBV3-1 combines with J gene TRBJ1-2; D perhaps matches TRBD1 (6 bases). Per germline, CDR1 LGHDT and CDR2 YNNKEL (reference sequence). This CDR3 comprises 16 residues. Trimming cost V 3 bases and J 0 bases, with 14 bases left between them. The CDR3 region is CASSQEDRTANYGYTF. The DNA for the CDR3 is TGTGCCAGCAGCCAGGAAGATCGGACAGCTAACTATGGCTACACCTTC.

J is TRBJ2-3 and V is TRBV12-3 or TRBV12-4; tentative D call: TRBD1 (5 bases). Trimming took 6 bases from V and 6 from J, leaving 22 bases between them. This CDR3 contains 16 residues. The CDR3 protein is CASSNADIPRADTQYF. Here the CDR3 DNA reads TGTGCCAGCAGCAACGCGGACATACCTCGAGCGGATACGCAGTATTTT.

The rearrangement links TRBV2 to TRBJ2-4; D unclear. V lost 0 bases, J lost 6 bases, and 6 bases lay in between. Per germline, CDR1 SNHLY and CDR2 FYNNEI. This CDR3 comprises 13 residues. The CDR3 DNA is TGTGCCAGCAGTGAAGCTAGGGTAAACATTCAGTACTTC. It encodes CASSEARVNIQYF. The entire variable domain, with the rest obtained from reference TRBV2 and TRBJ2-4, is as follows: EPEVTQTPSHQVTQMGQEVILRCVPISNHLYFYWYRQILGQKVEFLVSFYNNEISEKSEIFDDQFSVERPDGSNFTLKIRSTKLEDSAMYFCASSEARVNIQYFGAGTRLSVL.